This T cell receptor (beta chain) derives from a study of T cell repertoires in cytomegalovirus infection. Background on the study: Indications of both CMV infection and matching HLA type were provided by public TCR beta signatures. Study results and limitations: In two of eight donors, the top clonotype was HLA-C-restricted CMV-specific. Carriers of CMV and the relevant HLA type were discriminated by public TCR beta frequency.

This clonotype appeared a few times. Antigen specificity is unknown. MiXCR was run by TCRdb on the reads, yielding one entry per CDR3 protein. The sample includes about 200,000 distinct CDR3 sequences, approximately 9.6% of them seen just once. The V gene's germline CDR1 is SGHTA and CDR2 FQGNSA. CDR3 length: 14 residues. J lost 6 bases, V lost 4 bases, and 5 bases had no gene match. The source material was PBMCs. The source is a human donor in good health (CMV status not recorded). Some clones in this sample may be carry-over from other donors' samples. The rearrangement links TRBV7-2 to TRBJ2-3; TRBD2 agrees at 9 bases. DNA for the CDR3: TGTGCCAGCAGCTATTTAGCGGGGGCCGATACGCAGTATTTT. Amino acids: CASSYLAGADTQYF.